This T cell receptor beta chain was sequenced for a study of cytomegalovirus exposure and HLA in healthy donors. Points from the study as a whole: Some V segments, TRBV6-2 and TRBV6-3 among them, were indistinguishable and were therefore excluded. In a later analysis, a missense DCLRE1C variant was linked to TCR beta V- and J-gene trimming. Further analysis, carried out later, found HLA-associated TCR beta chains more clonally expanded than equally common other chains. Differences between HLA loci emerged in a later analysis of TCR association rates, with DRB1 most and HLA-C fewest.

Amplification used 60 Vbeta primers and 13 Jbeta primers. Repertoires were generated with immunoSEQ multiplex PCR, while TCRdb's copy carries only in-frame clones and drops some. The sample carries 110,000 to 150,000 clones, around 85% recorded once. About this clone itself: Its antigen remains unknown.

Trimming took 4 bases from V and 7 from J, leaving 14 bases between them. Germline CDR1 is SNHLY and CDR2 is FYNNEI. This CDR3 has 14 residues. The sample taken for sequencing was PBMCs. This TCR was recovered from a man aged 35 to 55 in good health and CMV-seropositive. The chain uses TRBV2 and TRBJ1-5; D gene unclear. The CDR3 DNA is TGTGCCAGCAGTGTGATCTCCTTCGGGCAGCCCCAGCATTTT. Amino acids: CASSVISFGQPQHF.